This TCR beta chain was observed in a study of CD8 T cells in ankylosing spondylitis. Study-level points and caveats: What seemed typical of ankylosing spondylitis blood was a TCR beta motif built from fewer than ten highly homologous variants. Disease-linked clones were reportedly significantly enriched in matched ankylosing spondylitis synovial fluid. Past research had described some motif variants in reactive arthritis synovial fluid and blood.

This clonotype was counted many times. No antigen is known for it. The CDR3 is made up of 13 amino acids. V was clipped by 6 bases and J by 2 bases, with 12 bases between them. Per the germline V gene, CDR1 is SQVTM and CDR2 is ANQGSEA. TCRdb recomputed calls from the 5' RACE reads with MiXCR, one row per CDR3 protein. The profile covers fewer than 200,000 distinct CDR3 sequences, with just over 9.5% appearing a single time and roughly 15% taken by the ten largest. This TCR was sampled from a female donor with ankylosing spondylitis or in good health (not recorded which). Specimen: blood, either unsorted or a sorted T cell fraction (not recorded which). The chain joins TRBV29-1 to TRBJ2-3; D is possibly TRBD2 (6 bases). The CDR3 region has the DNA TGCAGCGTGCGGGAAACCTACACAGATACGCAGTATTTT. Encoded protein: CSVRETYTDTQYF.